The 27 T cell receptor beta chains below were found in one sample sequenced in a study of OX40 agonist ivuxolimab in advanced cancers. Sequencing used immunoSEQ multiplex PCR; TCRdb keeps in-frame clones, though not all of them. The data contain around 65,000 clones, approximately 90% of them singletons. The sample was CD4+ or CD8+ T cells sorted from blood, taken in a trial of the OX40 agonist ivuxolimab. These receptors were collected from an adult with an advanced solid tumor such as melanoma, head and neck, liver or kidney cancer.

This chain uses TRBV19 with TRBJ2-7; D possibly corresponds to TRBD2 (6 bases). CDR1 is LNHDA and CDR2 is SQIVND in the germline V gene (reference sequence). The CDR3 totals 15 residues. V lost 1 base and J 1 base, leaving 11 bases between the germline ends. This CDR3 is CASSIGRDPSYEQYF. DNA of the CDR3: TGTGCCAGTAGTATAGGGCGGGACCCGTCCTACGAGCAGTACTTC.

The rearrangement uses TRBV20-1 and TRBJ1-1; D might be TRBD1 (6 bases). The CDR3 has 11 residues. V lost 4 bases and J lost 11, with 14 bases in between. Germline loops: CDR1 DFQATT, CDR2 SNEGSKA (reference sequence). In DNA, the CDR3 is TGCAGTGCTATAGGGGGAAATGGGGCTTTCTTT. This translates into CSAIGGNGAFF.

The CDR3 loop is CSASQGNTIYF. CDR3 in DNA: TGCAGTGCTAGCCAGGGAAACACCATATATTTT. The chain couples TRBV20-1 to TRBJ1-3; D gene unclear. In germline, CDR1 is DFQATT, CDR2 SNEGSKA (reference sequence). This CDR3 has 11 amino acids. V was trimmed by 3 bases and J by 4 bases, leaving 4 bases between them.

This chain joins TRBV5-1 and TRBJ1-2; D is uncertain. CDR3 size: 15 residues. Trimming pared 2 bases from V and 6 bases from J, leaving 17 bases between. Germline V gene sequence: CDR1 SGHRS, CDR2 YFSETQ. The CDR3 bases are TGCGCCAGCAGCTTTTACTATGAGGCGAGAGATGGCTACACCTTC. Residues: CASSFYYEARDGYTF.

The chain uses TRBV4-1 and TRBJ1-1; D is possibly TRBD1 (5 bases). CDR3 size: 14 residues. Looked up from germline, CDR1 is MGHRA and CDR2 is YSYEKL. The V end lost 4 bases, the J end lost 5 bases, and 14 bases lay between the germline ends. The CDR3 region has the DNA TGCGCCAGCAGCCCCCTGCGGGGGGTAACTGAAGCTTTCTTT. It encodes CASSPLRGVTEAFF.

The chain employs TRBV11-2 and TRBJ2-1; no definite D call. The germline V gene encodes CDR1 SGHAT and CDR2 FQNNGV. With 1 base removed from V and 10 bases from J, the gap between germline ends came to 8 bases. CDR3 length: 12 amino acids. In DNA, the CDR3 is TGTGCCAGCAGCTTAGCAGAGGACGAGCAGTTCTTC. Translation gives CASSLAEDEQFF.

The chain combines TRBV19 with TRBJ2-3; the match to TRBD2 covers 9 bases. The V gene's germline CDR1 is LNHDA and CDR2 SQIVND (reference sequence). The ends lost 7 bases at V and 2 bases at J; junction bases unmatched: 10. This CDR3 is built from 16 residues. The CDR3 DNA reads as TGTGCCAGTACCCTGGGGGCTAGCGGGACCACAGATACGCAGTATTTT. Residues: CASTLGASGTTDTQYF.

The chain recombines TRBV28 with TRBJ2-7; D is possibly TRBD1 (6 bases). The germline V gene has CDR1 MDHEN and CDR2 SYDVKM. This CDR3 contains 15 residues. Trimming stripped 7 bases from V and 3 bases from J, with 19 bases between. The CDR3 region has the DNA TGTGCCAGCACCGCCCCCGGGGACACCTACTACGAGCAGTACTTC. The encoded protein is CASTAPGDTYYEQYF.

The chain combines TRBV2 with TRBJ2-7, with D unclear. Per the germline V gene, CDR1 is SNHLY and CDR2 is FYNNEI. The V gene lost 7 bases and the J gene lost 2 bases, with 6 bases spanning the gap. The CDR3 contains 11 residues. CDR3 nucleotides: TGTGCCAGCACCATTGCCTACGAGCAGTACTTC. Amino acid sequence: CASTIAYEQYF.

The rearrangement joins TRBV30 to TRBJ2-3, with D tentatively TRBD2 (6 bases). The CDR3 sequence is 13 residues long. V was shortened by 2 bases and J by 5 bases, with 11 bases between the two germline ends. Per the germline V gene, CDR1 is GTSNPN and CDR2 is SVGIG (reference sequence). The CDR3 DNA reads TGTGCCTGGAGTACCGGGAGTAAAGATACGCAGTATTTT. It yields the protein CAWSTGSKDTQYF.

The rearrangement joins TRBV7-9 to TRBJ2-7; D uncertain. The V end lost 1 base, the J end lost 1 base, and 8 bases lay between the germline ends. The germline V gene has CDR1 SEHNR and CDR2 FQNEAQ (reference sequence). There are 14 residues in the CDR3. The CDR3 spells CASSLGVSSYEQYF. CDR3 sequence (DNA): TGTGCCAGCAGCTTAGGTGTCAGTTCCTACGAGCAGTACTTC.

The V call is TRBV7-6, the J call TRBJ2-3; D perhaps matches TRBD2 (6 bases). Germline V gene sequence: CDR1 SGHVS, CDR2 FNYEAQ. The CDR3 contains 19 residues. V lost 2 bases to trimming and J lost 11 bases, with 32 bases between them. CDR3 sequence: CASSLRGGSGETSALVQYF. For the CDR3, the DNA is TGTGCCAGCAGCTTAAGGGGTGGGTCGGGAGAAACTAGTGCCTTGGTGCAGTATTTT.

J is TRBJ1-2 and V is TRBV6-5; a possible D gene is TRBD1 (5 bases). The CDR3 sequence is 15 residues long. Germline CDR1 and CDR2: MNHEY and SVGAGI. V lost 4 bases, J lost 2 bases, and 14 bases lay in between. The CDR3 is CASSSGTAINYGYTF. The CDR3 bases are TGTGCCAGCAGTTCCGGGACTGCGATAAACTATGGCTACACCTTC.

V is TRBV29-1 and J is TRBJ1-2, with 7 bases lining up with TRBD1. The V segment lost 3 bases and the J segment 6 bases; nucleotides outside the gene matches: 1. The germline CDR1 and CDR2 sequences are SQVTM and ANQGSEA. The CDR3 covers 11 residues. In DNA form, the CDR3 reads TGCAGCGTTGAGACAGGGAATGGCTACACCTTC. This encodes CSVETGNGYTF. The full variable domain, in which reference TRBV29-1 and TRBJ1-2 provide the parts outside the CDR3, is SAVISQKPSRDICQRGTSLTIQCQVDSQVTMMFWYRQQPGQSLTLIATANQGSEATYESGFVIDKFPISRPNLTFSTLTVSNMSPEDSSIYLCSVETGNGYTFGSGTRLTVV.

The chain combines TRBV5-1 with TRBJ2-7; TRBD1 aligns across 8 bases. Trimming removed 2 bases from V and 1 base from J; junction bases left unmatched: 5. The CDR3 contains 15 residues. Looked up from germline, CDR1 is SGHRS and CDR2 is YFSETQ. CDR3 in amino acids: CASSLPRTGSYEQYF. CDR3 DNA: TGCGCCAGCAGCTTACCCAGGACAGGGTCCTACGAGCAGTACTTC. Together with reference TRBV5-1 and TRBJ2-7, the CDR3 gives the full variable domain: KAGVTQTPRYLIKTRGQQVTLSCSPISGHRSVSWYQQTPGQGLQFLFEYFSETQRNKGNFPGRFSGRQFSNSRSEMNVSTLELGDSALYLCASSLPRTGSYEQYFGPGTRLTVT.

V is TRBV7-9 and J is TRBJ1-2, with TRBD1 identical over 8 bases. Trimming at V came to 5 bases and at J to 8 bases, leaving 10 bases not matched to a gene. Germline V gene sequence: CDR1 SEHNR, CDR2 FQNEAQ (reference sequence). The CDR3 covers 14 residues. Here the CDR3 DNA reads TGTGCCAGCAGCGTCGCAGGACAGGGATCCGGCTACACCTTC. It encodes CASSVAGQGSGYTF.

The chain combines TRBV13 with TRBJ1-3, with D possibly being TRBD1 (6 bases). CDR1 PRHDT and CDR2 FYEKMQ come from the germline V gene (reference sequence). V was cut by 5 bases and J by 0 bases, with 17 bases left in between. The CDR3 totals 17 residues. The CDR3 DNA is TGTGCCAGCAGCCCACCGTCCAGGGGTAACTCTGGAAACACCATATATTTT. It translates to CASSPPSRGNSGNTIYF.

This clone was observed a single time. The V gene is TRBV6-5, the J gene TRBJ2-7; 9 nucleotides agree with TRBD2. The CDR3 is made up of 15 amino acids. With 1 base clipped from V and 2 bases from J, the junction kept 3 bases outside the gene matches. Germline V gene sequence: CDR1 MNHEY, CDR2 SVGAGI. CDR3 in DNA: TGTGCCAGCAGTTACTTGTCTAGCGGGACCTACGAGCAGTACTTC. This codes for CASSYLSSGTYEQYF.

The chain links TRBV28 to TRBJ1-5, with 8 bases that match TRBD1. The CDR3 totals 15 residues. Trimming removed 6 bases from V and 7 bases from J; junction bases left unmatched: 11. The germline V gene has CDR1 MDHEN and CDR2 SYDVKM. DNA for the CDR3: TGTGCCAGCAGCACATCAGGGGGCGCCGGCCAGCCCCAGCATTTT. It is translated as CASSTSGGAGQPQHF. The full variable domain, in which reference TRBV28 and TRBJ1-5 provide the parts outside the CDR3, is DVKVTQSSRYLVKRTGEKVFLECVQDMDHENMFWYRQDPGLGLRLIYFSYDVKMKEKGDIPEGYSVSREKKERFSLILESASTNQTSMYLCASSTSGGAGQPQHFGDGTRLSIL.

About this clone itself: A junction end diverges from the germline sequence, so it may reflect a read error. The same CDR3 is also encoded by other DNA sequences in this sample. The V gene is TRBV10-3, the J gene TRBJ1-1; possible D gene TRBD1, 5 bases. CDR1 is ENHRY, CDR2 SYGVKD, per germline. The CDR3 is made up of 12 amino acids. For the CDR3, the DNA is TGTGCCATCAGTGATAGGGGCACTGAAGCCTTCTTT. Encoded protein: CAISDRGTEAFF.

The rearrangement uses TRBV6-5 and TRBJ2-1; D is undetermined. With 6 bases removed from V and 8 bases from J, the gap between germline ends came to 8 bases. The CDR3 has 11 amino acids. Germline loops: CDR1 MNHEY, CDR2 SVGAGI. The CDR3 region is CASRGFDEQFF. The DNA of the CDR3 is TGTGCCAGCAGGGGATTCGATGAGCAGTTCTTC.

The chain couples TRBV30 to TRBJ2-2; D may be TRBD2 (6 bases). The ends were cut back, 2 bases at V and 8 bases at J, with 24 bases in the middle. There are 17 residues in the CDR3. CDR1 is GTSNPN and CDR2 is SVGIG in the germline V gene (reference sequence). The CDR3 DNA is TGTGCCTGGAGTCCGGATGTTAGCGGCGTGGGCGGGGGGGAGCTGTTTTTT. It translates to CAWSPDVSGVGGGELFF. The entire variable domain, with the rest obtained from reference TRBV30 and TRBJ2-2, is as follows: SQTIHQWPATLVQPVGSPLSLECTVEGTSNPNLYWYRQAAGRGLQLLFYSVGIGQISSEVPQNLSASRPQDRQFILSSKKLLLSDSGFYLCAWSPDVSGVGGGELFFGEGSRLTVL.

The CDR3 loop reads CASRRTGGSYEQYF. The CDR3 DNA is TGTGCCAGCAGACGAACAGGGGGCTCCTACGAGCAGTACTTC. V and J are TRBV7-8 and TRBJ2-5; TRBD1 agrees at 8 bases. The last part of the DNA fits TRBJ2-7 better; the J call may be wrong. The CDR3 extends over 14 amino acids. Germline assignment: CDR1 SGHVS and CDR2 FQNEAQ.

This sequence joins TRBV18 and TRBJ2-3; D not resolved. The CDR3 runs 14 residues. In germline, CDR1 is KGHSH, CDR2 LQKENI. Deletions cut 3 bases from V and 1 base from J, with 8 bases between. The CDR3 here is CASSPDTRTDTQYF. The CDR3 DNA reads TGTGCCAGCTCACCTGATACGCGCACAGATACGCAGTATTTT. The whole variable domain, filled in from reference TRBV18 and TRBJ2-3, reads NAGVMQNPRHLVRRRGQEARLRCSPMKGHSHVYWYRQLPEEGLKFMVYLQKENIIDESGMPKERFSAEFPKEGPSILRIQQVVRGDSAAYFCASSPDTRTDTQYFGPGTRLTVL.

The CDR3 sequence: CASSQDKRNYGYTF. The CDR3 nucleotides read TGTGCCAGCAGCCAAGATAAACGGAACTATGGCTACACCTTC. This chain connects TRBV14 to TRBJ1-2; D gene uncertain. Trimming pared 0 bases from V and 2 bases from J, leaving 7 bases between. There are 14 residues in the CDR3. Germline CDR1 and CDR2: SGHDN and FVKESK.

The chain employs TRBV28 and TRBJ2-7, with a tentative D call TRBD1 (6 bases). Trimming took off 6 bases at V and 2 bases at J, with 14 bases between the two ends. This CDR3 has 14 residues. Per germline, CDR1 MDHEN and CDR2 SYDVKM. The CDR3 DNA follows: TGTGCCAGCAGCTCAGGGGACGCCGCCTACGAGCAGTACTTC. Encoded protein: CASSSGDAAYEQYF. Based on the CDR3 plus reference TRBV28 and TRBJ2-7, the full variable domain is DVKVTQSSRYLVKRTGEKVFLECVQDMDHENMFWYRQDPGLGLRLIYFSYDVKMKEKGDIPEGYSVSREKKERFSLILESASTNQTSMYLCASSSGDAAYEQYFGPGTRLTVT.

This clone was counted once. The CDR3 DNA reads as TGTGCCAGCAGCGAGGACGGGAACCTTCACGCTTTCTTT. Its protein product is CASSEDGNLHAFF. The chain uses TRBV7-3 and TRBJ1-1, with D unresolved. Germline V gene lookup returns CDR1 SGHTA and CDR2 FQGTGA. V was cut by 5 bases and J by 11 bases, with 18 bases left in between. This CDR3 spans 13 amino acids.